This is a list of T cell receptor beta chains from one sample in a study of response to subunit inactivated influenza vaccine. TCRdb re-called the RT-PCR reads through MiXCR, storing one row per CDR3 protein. The sample includes about 180,000 distinct CDR3 sequences, approximately 12% seen only once; the top ten take approximately 39%. The sample in question was CD8+ T cells sorted from PBMCs, obtained around 2 years after vaccination. All receptors derive from a man aged 45 to 75 who received an inactivated influenza vaccine. Both conserved end residues are part of each CDR3. The D gene is left open where the match is weak. Where a row states a size, it is once, few, many or the class of an expanded clone; other rows omit it.

J: TRBJ2-7; D: .; V: TRBV6-2/TRBV6-3; size: few; CDR3: CASSYGPFSRSYEQYF; DNA: TGTGCCAGCAGTTACGGTCCGTTTTCTCGCTCCTACGAGCAGTACTTC
J: TRBJ2-7; D: TRBD1; V: TRBV28; size: few; CDR3: CASSFGRGQEQYF; DNA: TGTGCCAGCAGTTTTGGCAGGGGGCAAGAGCAGTACTTC
J: TRBJ2-4; D: TRBD2; V: TRBV15; size: few; CDR3: CATSRELAGVLAKNIQYF; DNA: TGTGCCACCAGCAGAGAACTAGCGGGAGTCCTAGCCAAAAACATTCAGTACTTC
J: TRBJ1-4; D: TRBD1; V: TRBV7-8; size: .; CDR3: CASSETGGSEKLFF; DNA: TGTGCCAGCAGCGAGACAGGGGGCTCAGAAAAACTGTTTTTT
J: TRBJ2-1; D: TRBD2; V: TRBV6-5; size: few; CDR3: CASSYSPSGSFGISPEQFF; DNA: TGTGCCAGCAGTTACTCGCCTAGCGGGAGTTTTGGTATTTCTCCCGAGCAGTTCTTC
J: TRBJ2-4; D: TRBD1; V: TRBV6-5; size: .; CDR3: CASSFGTVAKNIQYF; DNA: TGTGCCAGCAGTTTTGGGACAGTAGCCAAAAACATTCAGTACTTC
J: TRBJ2-3; D: .; V: TRBV7-9; size: few; CDR3: CASSPPLGADTQYF; DNA: TGTGCCAGCAGCCCTCCGTTAGGGGCAGATACGCAGTATTTT
J: TRBJ2-1; D: .; V: TRBV20-1; size: few; CDR3: CSAYYLMEQFF; DNA: TGCAGTGCTTATTATTTGATGGAGCAGTTCTTC
J: TRBJ2-1; D: TRBD2; V: TRBV20-1; size: few; CDR3: CSAPRESSGDLLEDEQFF; DNA: TGCAGTGCCCCAAGGGAAAGTAGCGGGGACCTGCTAGAGGATGAGCAGTTCTTC
J: TRBJ2-7; D: TRBD1; V: TRBV28; size: .; CDR3: CASSFPAGGSYEQYF; DNA: TGTGCCAGCAGTTTCCCGGCAGGGGGAAGCTACGAGCAGTACTTC
J: TRBJ1-1; D: TRBD1; V: TRBV12-3/TRBV12-4; size: .; CDR3: CASTGTGGLEAFF; DNA: TGTGCCAGCACCGGGACAGGGGGCCTCGAAGCTTTCTTT